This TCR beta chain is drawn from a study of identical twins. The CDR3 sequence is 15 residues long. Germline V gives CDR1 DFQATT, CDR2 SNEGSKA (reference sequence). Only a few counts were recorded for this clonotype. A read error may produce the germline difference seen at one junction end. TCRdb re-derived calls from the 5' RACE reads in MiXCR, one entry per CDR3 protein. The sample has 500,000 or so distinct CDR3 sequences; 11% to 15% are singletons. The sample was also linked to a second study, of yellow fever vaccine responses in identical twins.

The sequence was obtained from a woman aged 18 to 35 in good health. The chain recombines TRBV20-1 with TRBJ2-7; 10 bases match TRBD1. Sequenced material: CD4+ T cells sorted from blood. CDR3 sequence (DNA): TGCAGTGCGAGAGCGGTTGCAGGGACAGGGGCCGAGCAGTACTTC. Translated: CSARAVAGTGAEQYF.